These 20 T cell receptor beta chains were sequenced from one sample in a study of blood T cell repertoires in COVID-19 (TCRdb year 2020). Library preparation was by the immunoSEQ multiplex PCR assay. TCRdb obtained this table from immuneACCESS and retained in-frame rearrangements with V and J assigned. These tables miss some clones; where compared with another copy, unresolved V genes account for less than half of the shortfall, and the remainder is unexplained. The sample table contains fewer than 110,000 clones; only one count was recorded for 88% of them. The top ten hold 6.8% of the sample. The sample taken for sequencing was peripheral blood. The receptors derive from a man aged 50-60 years with active or convalescent COVID-19.

This chain links TRBV3-1 (or the pseudogene TRBV3-2) with TRBJ2-3, with TRBD1 identical over 12 bases. V shed 4 bases and J 2 bases; nucleotides not matched to a gene: 13. This CDR3 contains 19 residues. The germline V gene encodes CDR1 LGHDT and CDR2 YNNKEL (reference sequence). The CDR3 nucleotides read TGTGCCAGCAGCCCCTCCCCGGGACAGGGGGCTAGGTCCACAGATACGCAGTATTTT. As protein: CASSPSPGQGARSTDTQYF.

The genes are TRBV30 and TRBJ1-2; 7 positions agree with TRBD1. J gave up 4 bases and V 3 bases, and 8 bases lay outside the gene matches. Germline V gives CDR1 GTSNPN, CDR2 SVGIG (reference sequence). CDR3 size: 14 residues. CDR3 in amino acids: CAWSPGGDSYGYTF. As DNA, the CDR3 is TGTGCCTGGAGCCCAGGAGGGGACAGCTATGGCTACACCTTC. The whole variable domain, remainder taken from reference TRBV30 and TRBJ1-2, is SQTIHQWPATLVQPVGSPLSLECTVEGTSNPNLYWYRQAAGRGLQLLFYSVGIGQISSEVPQNLSASRPQDRQFILSSKKLLLSDSGFYLCAWSPGGDSYGYTFGSGTRLTVV.

The chain employs TRBV21-1 and TRBJ1-2; TRBD1 is taken as the D call from the table, unchecked against the DNA. TRBV21-1 is given as a pseudogene. The CDR3 consists of 17 residues. CDR3: CASSTPGEGLSNYGYTF. The DNA for the CDR3 is TGTGCCAGCAGCACCCCAGGGGAAGGTCTCTCTAACTATGGCTACACCTTC.

The rearrangement links TRBV28 to TRBJ2-7; TRBD2 aligns across 10 bases. This CDR3 contains 13 residues. V gave up 11 bases and J gave up 3 bases; unmatched junction bases: 7. CDR1 is MDHEN and CDR2 is SYDVKM in the germline V gene. For the CDR3, the DNA is TGTGCCGGTTCCGGGACTAGCGACTACGAGCAGTACTTC. This gives the protein CAGSGTSDYEQYF.

This CDR3 reads CASRFSGVSSYEQYF. CDR3 DNA: TGTGCAAGTCGCTTTTCGGGAGTGTCCTCCTACGAGCAGTACTTC. V and J are TRBV12-2 and TRBJ2-7; no DNA check was done on the table's D call, TRBD2. TRBV12-2 is designated a pseudogene. The CDR3 has 15 residues.

CDR3 in amino acids: CASSLTVTGELFF. The CDR3 nucleotides are TGTGCCAGCAGCCTGACAGTCACCGGGGAGCTGTTTTTT. The gene calls are TRBV3-1 (or the pseudogene TRBV3-2) and TRBJ2-2; D is perhaps TRBD1 (5 bases). The CDR3 contains 13 residues. The ends were cut back, 4 bases at V and 4 bases at J, with 7 bases in the middle. Germline V CDR1 and CDR2: LGHDT, YNNKEL (reference sequence).

The chain has TRBV6-2 or TRBV6-3 and TRBJ2-1, with TRBD2 identical over 12 bases. Germline CDR1 MNHEY, CDR2 SVGEGT. V lost 5 bases, J lost 7 bases, and 9 bases stayed unmatched. CDR3 length equals 16 residues. In DNA, the CDR3 is TGTGCCAGCAGTCCCATCACTAGCGGGAGGCTTAATGAGCAGTTCTTC. It specifies CASSPITSGRLNEQFF.

The gene calls are TRBV27 and TRBJ2-7; a weak D match, TRBD1 (6 bases). Looked up from germline, CDR1 is MNHEY and CDR2 is SMNVEV (reference sequence). V shed 10 bases and J shed 3 bases, with 16 bases lying between them. This CDR3 has 13 amino acids. The CDR3 coding sequence is TGTGCCACGGGACGACCAGGGGACTACGAGCAGTACTTC. Its protein product is CATGRPGDYEQYF.

The CDR3 loop reads CASSRLAGEETQYF. Here the CDR3 DNA reads TGTGCCAGCAGCCGACTAGCGGGAGAAGAGACCCAGTACTTC. This chain connects TRBV3-1 (or the pseudogene TRBV3-2) to TRBJ2-5; TRBD2 aligns across 12 bases. The CDR3 is made up of 14 amino acids. Germline trimming cut 4 bases from V and 3 bases from J; bases unmatched to any gene: 0. CDR1 LGHDT and CDR2 YNNKEL come from the germline V gene (reference sequence).

The V and J genes are TRBV5-1 and TRBJ1-4, with TRBD1 matching 9 bases. The CDR3 runs to 14 residues. The junction had 2 bases not matched to a gene; V was cut back by 0 bases and J by 8 bases. CDR1 is SGHRS and CDR2 is YFSETQ in the germline V gene. CDR3 in amino acids: CASSLGTGEEKLFF. The CDR3, as DNA: TGCGCCAGCAGCTTGGGGACAGGGGAAGAAAAACTGTTTTTT.

The V gene is TRBV7-2, the J gene TRBJ2-5; the match to TRBD2 covers 10 bases. Germline assignment: CDR1 SGHTA and CDR2 FQGNSA. The CDR3 contains 16 residues. J gave up 1 base and V 5 bases, and 7 bases lay outside the gene matches. The CDR3 coding sequence is TGTGCCAGCAGCCCAGGACTAGCGGACTTCCAAGAGACCCAGTACTTC. It codes for CASSPGLADFQETQYF.

The chain carries TRBV29-1 and TRBJ1-1, with a possible D match to TRBD1 (6 bases). The CDR3 is 14 amino acids. CDR1 is SQVTM, CDR2 ANQGSEA, per germline. V was pared by 5 bases and J by 0 bases, with 13 bases between. The CDR3 DNA reads TGCAGCGTTCTGGGGGGGCAGATGAACACTGAAGCTTTCTTT. It specifies CSVLGGQMNTEAFF. The full variable domain, its missing parts supplied by reference TRBV29-1 and TRBJ1-1, is SAVISQKPSRDICQRGTSLTIQCQVDSQVTMMFWYRQQPGQSLTLIATANQGSEATYESGFVIDKFPISRPNLTFSTLTVSNMSPEDSSIYLCSVLGGQMNTEAFFGQGTRLTVV.

The chain uses TRBV29-1 and TRBJ1-2, with TRBD1 matching 9 bases. The germline CDR1 and CDR2 sequences are SQVTM and ANQGSEA. The CDR3 length is 13 residues. Losses at the gene ends were 1 base for V and 7 bases for J; bases not matched to a gene: 4. The CDR3 sequence is CSVEGWDRAGYTF. CDR3 sequence (DNA): TGCAGCGTTGAAGGATGGGACAGGGCTGGCTACACCTTC.

This chain connects TRBV27 to TRBJ2-7; 9 nucleotides line up with TRBD1. This CDR3 contains 13 residues. Germline CDR1 reads MNHEY; CDR2 reads SMNVEV (reference sequence). Trimming at V came to 4 bases and at J to 6 bases, leaving 4 bases not matched to a gene. CDR3 protein: CASSSTGGVEQYF. In nucleotides, the CDR3 is TGTGCCAGCAGTTCGACAGGGGGGGTCGAGCAGTACTTC.

This clone was seen a few times. V usage is TRBV7-2 and J usage is TRBJ1-4, with D perhaps TRBD1 (6 bases). The germline V gene has CDR1 SGHTA and CDR2 FQGNSA. The length of the CDR3 is 15 residues. V was cut by 1 base and J by 5 bases, with 11 bases left in between. The CDR3 region has the DNA TGTGCCAGCAGCTTAGTAAGGGACATCAATGAAAAACTGTTTTTT. It specifies CASSLVRDINEKLFF.

CDR3 sequence (DNA): TGTGCCTGGAGTGTCGGAGGCGGGACAGATACGCAGTATTTT. It yields the protein CAWSVGGGTDTQYF. The gene calls are TRBV30 and TRBJ2-3; maybe TRBD2 (5 bases). Germline V lookup: CDR1 GTSNPN, CDR2 SVGIG (reference sequence). Trimming took 0 bases from V and 3 from J, leaving 10 bases between them. The CDR3 spans 14 residues.

The chain carries TRBV6-5 and TRBJ2-2; 7 bases line up with TRBD1. Per the germline V gene, CDR1 is MNHEY and CDR2 is SVGAGI. This CDR3 region has 14 residues. V gave up 4 bases and J gave up 8 bases; unmatched junction bases: 7. In nucleotides, the CDR3 is TGTGCCAGCAGTTTACAGGGGACCGTAGGGGAGCTGTTTTTT. As protein: CASSLQGTVGELFF.

This chain uses TRBV6-2 or TRBV6-3 with TRBJ2-1; 13 nucleotides match TRBD2. There are 15 residues in the CDR3. Germline CDR1 reads MNHEY; CDR2 reads SVGEGT. The V and J ends lost 5 bases and 5 bases, in that order; junction bases with no gene match: 3. The CDR3 nucleotides are TGTGCCAGCAGTCGGACTAGCGGGAGCCACAATGAGCAGTTCTTC. It encodes CASSRTSGSHNEQFF.

The chain couples TRBV3-1 (or the pseudogene TRBV3-2) to TRBJ1-1; TRBD1 is a possible D gene (5 bases). This CDR3 has 15 amino acids. Germline-derived CDR1 and CDR2 are LGHDT and YNNKEL (reference sequence). The V end was cut by 10 bases, the J end by 3 bases, with 21 bases between. The CDR3 loop is CANTDSGRQYTEAFF. For the CDR3, the DNA is TGTGCCAACACCGACTCTGGTCGACAGTACACTGAAGCTTTCTTT.

The chain joins TRBV6-1 to TRBJ1-2; D might be TRBD1 (5 bases). Germline V lookup: CDR1 MNHNS, CDR2 SASEGT. The CDR3 loop spans 17 amino acids. V gave up 3 bases and J gave up 6 bases, with 23 bases separating them. The CDR3 DNA is TGTGCCAGCAGTGACCCGTGGGACTCTTCAAAATGGAATGGCTACACCTTC. This gives the protein CASSDPWDSSKWNGYTF.